The sequence of this T cell receptor beta chain was determined in a study of T cell repertoires in cytomegalovirus infection. The wider study: Matching HLA type and CMV infection were both indicated by public TCR beta signatures.

Trimming cost V 6 bases and J 0 bases; bases outside gene matches: 11. Germline V gives CDR1 SGHVS, CDR2 FNYEAQ. This CDR3 has 18 amino acids. About this clonotype: Its target is unknown.

TCRdb fed the reads into MiXCR, producing one record per CDR3 protein. Here the sample spans approximately 730,000 distinct CDR3 sequences, about 28% being singletons. The sequencing here drew on cultured CD8+ T cells from PBMCs, taken from culture after CMV antigen stimulation. The chain joins TRBV7-6 to TRBJ2-2; the match to TRBD1 covers 9 bases. The receptor was isolated from a human donor in good health (CMV status not recorded). Some clones in this sample may be carry-over from other donors' samples. CDR3 residues: CASRTERQGVTNTGELFF. In nucleotides, the CDR3 is TGTGCCAGCAGGACCGAGAGACAGGGGGTAACGAACACCGGGGAGCTGTTTTTT.